This T cell receptor beta chain was found in a study of blood T cell repertoires in COVID-19. Whole-study context: PBMCs, B-cell-depleted T cells, or T cells provided the cDNA or gDNA that made up the material.

From germline, CDR1 is KGHSH and CDR2 LQKENI. Germline trimming cut 6 bases from V and 4 bases from J; bases unmatched to any gene: 7. The CDR3 is 14 residues long. How the authors handled the data: Quantification of nucleated cells was approximated via reference gene primer amplification. Data came from immunoSEQ multiplex PCR; TCRdb stores just in-frame clones and leaves some out. The DNA gave D and trimming, while V, J and clone size come from that table. The sample contains under 200,000 clones, roughly 86% of which appear only once. The source material was peripheral blood. This chain connects TRBV18 to TRBJ2-5; TRBD2 matches 8 bases. The clonotype was recovered from a man aged 55 to 69 with COVID-19, enrolled during active disease. The CDR3 reads CASSFGGGAETQYF. As DNA, the CDR3 is TGTGCCAGCTCGTTCGGGGGGGGCGCAGAGACCCAGTACTTC.